One sample yielded the 28 T cell receptor beta chains listed below, sequenced in a study of blood T cell repertoires in COVID-19. Libraries were prepared by immunoSEQ multiplex PCR; TCRdb keeps only in-frame clonotypes and omits some of them. The sample records roughly 150,000 clones, around four fifths being singletons. Sequencing was carried out using PBMCs or T cells enriched from blood (not recorded which). The receptors come from a woman aged 40 to 49 who had recovered from COVID-19.

As DNA, the CDR3 is TGTGCCAGCAGCTTGGGTGACTCATCCGAGCAGTACTTC. This sequence encodes CASSLGDSSEQYF. The chain combines TRBV5-6 with TRBJ2-7; D is ambiguous. CDR3 length equals 13 residues. Germline V gene data show CDR1 as SGHDT and CDR2 as YYEEEE. V was clipped by 0 bases and J by 6 bases, with 10 bases between them.

The chain recombines TRBV3-1 (or the pseudogene TRBV3-2) with TRBJ1-1; 8 positions agree with TRBD1. This CDR3 contains 16 residues. CDR1 LGHDT and CDR2 YNNKEL come from the germline V gene (reference sequence). The J segment lost 1 base and the V segment lost 5 bases, leaving 9 bases of the junction unmatched. The CDR3 DNA reads as TGTGCCAGCAGCTTCGGACAGGGAGGGTCGAACACTGAAGCTTTCTTT. It translates to CASSFGQGGSNTEAFF.

V gene TRBV7-9 combines with J gene TRBJ2-1, with 8 positions matching TRBD2. The CDR3 loop spans 19 amino acids. Germline trimming cut 5 bases from V and 1 base from J; bases unmatched to any gene: 16. The germline V gene encodes CDR1 SEHNR and CDR2 FQNEAQ (reference sequence). CDR3 sequence reads: CASSPQGSSGIRSYNEQFF. DNA of the CDR3: TGTGCCAGCAGCCCGCAGGGTAGTAGCGGGATTAGGTCCTACAATGAGCAGTTCTTC.

Details on this clone: Lacking the conserved final phenylalanine or tryptophan, this CDR3 likely reflects a read error. The DNA is left out, because the CDR3 cannot be placed on it with certainty; the CDR3 is given as TCRdb lists it. This chain connects TRBV21-1 to TRBJ2-7; whether TRBD2, the table's D call, matches the DNA was not checked. TRBV21-1 is termed a pseudogene. Including both end residues, the CDR3 is 11 amino acids long. The CDR3 loop reads CASSSKGGQAK.

This CDR3 reads CASSEAGRGRQPQHF. For the CDR3, the DNA is TGTGCCAGCAGTGAAGCGGGCAGGGGACGTCAGCCCCAGCATTTT. The chain recombines TRBV2 with TRBJ1-5; D may be TRBD1 (6 bases). Deletions cut 0 bases from V and 6 bases from J, with 12 bases between. Germline V gene lookup returns CDR1 SNHLY and CDR2 FYNNEI. The CDR3 has 15 amino acids.

The chain has TRBV3-1 (or the pseudogene TRBV3-2) and TRBJ1-2; D gene ambiguous. Germline V lookup: CDR1 LGHDT, CDR2 YNNKEL (reference sequence). V was trimmed by 4 bases and J by 4 bases, leaving 10 bases between them. CDR3 size: 13 residues. The CDR3 DNA is TGTGCCAGCAGCCTGGGAGAAACCTATGGCTACACCTTC. Amino acids: CASSLGETYGYTF.

The chain uses TRBV5-6 and TRBJ2-7, with TRBD1 identical over 7 bases. With 4 bases clipped from V and 2 bases from J, the junction kept 9 bases outside the gene matches. This CDR3 comprises 15 residues. Germline V gene data show CDR1 as SGHDT and CDR2 as YYEEEE. DNA for the CDR3: TGTGCCAGCAGCCCTTGGGACAGTCCCCCCTACGAGCAGTACTTC. Its protein is CASSPWDSPPYEQYF.

The chain employs TRBV5-4 and TRBJ2-7; 7 bases agree with TRBD2. The CDR3 runs to 14 residues. Germline assignment: CDR1 SGHNT and CDR2 YYREEE (reference sequence). The ends lost 0 bases at V and 7 bases at J; junction bases unmatched: 7. The CDR3 DNA sequence: TGTGCCAGCAGCTTGGAGCGGGGTTCGGGGGAGCAGTACTTC. Protein: CASSLERGSGEQYF.

The chain joins TRBV6-1 to TRBJ2-1; D perhaps matches TRBD2 (6 bases). The CDR3 covers 17 residues. V was shortened by 2 bases and J by 3 bases, with 17 bases between the two germline ends. Per germline, CDR1 MNHNS and CDR2 SASEGT. The CDR3 DNA follows: TGTGCCAGCAGTGAAAGGAGGGCCAAGATGGGCTACAATGAGCAGTTCTTC. Its protein is CASSERRAKMGYNEQFF.

The rearrangement joins TRBV2 to TRBJ2-4, with a weak D call TRBD1 (6 bases). Trimming took 2 bases from V and 5 from J, leaving 10 bases between them. Germline lookup yields CDR1 SNHLY and CDR2 FYNNEI. This CDR3 is built from 14 residues. CDR3 in amino acids: CASSERDTENIQYF. The CDR3 DNA reads TGTGCCAGCAGTGAAAGGGACACAGAAAACATTCAGTACTTC.

This chain links TRBV6-1 with TRBJ1-6; 7 nucleotides align to TRBD1. V trimming: 1 base; J trimming: 9 bases; junction bases outside the gene matches: 6. Germline CDR1 is MNHNS and CDR2 is SASEGT. There are 15 residues in the CDR3. The CDR3 region is CASSEDQGDGSPLHF. CDR3 DNA sequence: TGTGCCAGCAGTGAAGACCAGGGGGATGGTTCACCCCTCCACTTT.

Notes on this clone: The sample holds other DNA sequences that translate to the same CDR3. The chain is built from TRBV2 and TRBJ1-2; TRBD1 matches 9 bases. The germline V gene encodes CDR1 SNHLY and CDR2 FYNNEI. This CDR3 region has 13 residues. V dropped 7 bases and J dropped 2; count of bases not matched to a gene: 2. CDR3 bases: TGTGCCAGCACTGGGACAGGGAACTATGGCTACACCTTC. This translates into CASTGTGNYGYTF.

The chain combines TRBV15 with TRBJ2-7; 10 bases line up with TRBD2. The V and J ends lost 0 bases and 3 bases, in that order; junction bases with no gene match: 2. This CDR3 region has 15 residues. Germline V lookup: CDR1 LNHNV, CDR2 YYDKDF (reference sequence). The CDR3 sequence: CATSRDPSGSYEQYF. CDR3 bases: TGTGCCACCAGCAGAGATCCTAGCGGGAGCTACGAGCAGTACTTC.

The chain carries TRBV2 and TRBJ2-5, with 8 bases that match TRBD1. The CDR3 length is 16 residues. Germline V gene data show CDR1 as SNHLY and CDR2 as FYNNEI. V lost 6 bases to trimming and J lost 5 bases; unmatched junction nucleotides: 14. Written as DNA, the CDR3 is TGTGCCAGCAGCCCCGGGACAGGACCGGCGTGGGAGACCCAGTACTTC. This encodes CASSPGTGPAWETQYF.

V gene TRBV27 combines with J gene TRBJ1-1; D unclear. The germline V gene encodes CDR1 MNHEY and CDR2 SMNVEV (reference sequence). The V end was cut by 6 bases, the J end by 4 bases, with 12 bases between. The CDR3 sequence is 13 residues long. CDR3 loop: CASSLRGVTEAFF. CDR3 DNA: TGTGCCAGCAGCCTCCGGGGAGTCACTGAAGCTTTCTTT.

In its sample, this clone was seen once. The chain carries TRBV30 and TRBJ2-5; no clear D gene. This CDR3 comprises 13 residues. Trimming pared 0 bases from V and 2 bases from J, leaving 7 bases between. Germline V gives CDR1 GTSNPN, CDR2 SVGIG (reference sequence). CDR3 sequence: CAWSVEQQETQYF. The DNA of the CDR3 is TGTGCCTGGAGTGTTGAACAGCAAGAGACCCAGTACTTC. Full variable domain (remainder filled in from reference TRBV30 and TRBJ2-5): SQTIHQWPATLVQPVGSPLSLECTVEGTSNPNLYWYRQAAGRGLQLLFYSVGIGQISSEVPQNLSASRPQDRQFILSSKKLLLSDSGFYLCAWSVEQQETQYFGPGTRLLVL.

V usage is TRBV7-8 and J usage is TRBJ1-2; possible D gene TRBD1, 6 bases. V was pared by 0 bases and J by 4 bases, with 15 bases between. CDR1 is SGHVS, CDR2 FQNEAQ, per germline. The CDR3 totals 16 residues. CDR3 bases: TGTGCCAGCAGCTTAGCCCCGACAGGCCTTTCCTATGGCTACACCTTC. Its protein product is CASSLAPTGLSYGYTF.

The chain couples TRBV4-1 to TRBJ2-7; TRBD1 might be the D (6 bases). Deletions cut 0 bases from V and 0 bases from J, with 21 bases between. The CDR3 sequence is 19 residues long. Germline V gives CDR1 MGHRA, CDR2 YSYEKL. This chain's CDR3 is CASSQEVGLSGDLSYEQYF. CDR3 nucleotides: TGCGCCAGCAGCCAAGAAGTGGGGTTGTCAGGGGACCTCTCCTACGAGCAGTACTTC.

The chain has TRBV2 and TRBJ1-1, with unresolved D. V was trimmed by 3 bases and J by 2 bases, leaving 10 bases between them. CDR1 is SNHLY, CDR2 FYNNEI, per germline. CDR3 size: 14 residues. Here the CDR3 reads CASSERTGNTEAFF. In nucleotides, the CDR3 is TGTGCCAGCAGTGAGAGGACTGGAAACACTGAAGCTTTCTTT.

This chain links TRBV5-5 with TRBJ2-1; a weak D match, TRBD2 (6 bases). The CDR3 loop spans 15 amino acids. V was trimmed by 2 bases and J by 6 bases, leaving 15 bases between them. Germline CDR1 SGHKS, CDR2 YYEKEE (reference sequence). The CDR3 reads CASSFLTGSSNEQFF. CDR3 nucleotides: TGTGCCAGCAGCTTCTTGACCGGGAGTAGCAATGAGCAGTTCTTC.

The chain couples TRBV5-1 to TRBJ1-2; TRBD1 matches 8 bases. Germline CDR1 and CDR2: SGHRS and YFSETQ. After removal of 3 bases from V and 13 bases from J, the junction contained 11 bases not matched to a gene. The CDR3 covers 13 residues. In nucleotides, the CDR3 is TGCGCCAGCAGCTACGGACAGGGAGGCTTTTTCACCTTC. This encodes CASSYGQGGFFTF.

The V and J genes are TRBV29-1 and TRBJ2-3, with D possibly matching TRBD1 (6 bases). V was clipped by 5 bases and J by 2 bases, with 11 bases between them. The CDR3 runs to 13 residues. CDR1 and CDR2 (germline): SQVTM, ANQGSEA. CDR3 sequence (DNA): TGCAGCGTTCTAGGGGGAAACACAGATACGCAGTATTTT. It yields the protein CSVLGGNTDTQYF.

V and J are TRBV30 and TRBJ2-3, with D hard to call. The germline gives CDR1 GTSNPN, CDR2 SVGIG (reference sequence). The germline V and J ends were trimmed by 4 bases and 3 bases, with 8 bases remaining between them. This CDR3 region has 12 residues. The CDR3 DNA reads as TGTGCCTGGACACGGGTTACAGATACGCAGTATTTT. As protein: CAWTRVTDTQYF.

V is TRBV5-5 and J is TRBJ2-7, with 11 bases lining up with TRBD1. Germline values: CDR1 SGHKS, CDR2 YYEKEE (reference sequence). This CDR3 is 15 amino acids long. The trim removed 1 base at V and 2 bases at J, leaving 2 bases unmatched. The CDR3 DNA sequence: TGTGCCAGCAGCTTGCAGGGACAGGGGGCCTACGAGCAGTACTTC. It translates to CASSLQGQGAYEQYF.

This clone has only one observation. V gene TRBV2 combines with J gene TRBJ2-1; perhaps TRBD2 as D (7 bases). Trimming cost V 3 bases and J 8 bases, with 20 bases left between them. The CDR3 consists of 16 residues. Germline V gene lookup returns CDR1 SNHLY and CDR2 FYNNEI. CDR3 sequence reads: CASSDLGAGAYYEQFF. CDR3 DNA: TGTGCCAGCAGTGACCTCGGGGCGGGGGCTTACTATGAGCAGTTCTTC.

CDR3 coding DNA: TGTGCCAGCAGCCTTGACAGTTACTATGGCTACACCTTC. Residues: CASSLDSYYGYTF. The chain recombines TRBV3-1 (or the pseudogene TRBV3-2) with TRBJ1-2, with D possibly being TRBD1 (5 bases). The CDR3 length is 13 residues. V dropped 4 bases and J dropped 3 bases, with 9 bases sitting between them. CDR1 is LGHDT, CDR2 YNNKEL, per germline (reference sequence).

This chain connects TRBV9 to TRBJ1-2, with D perhaps matching TRBD1 (5 bases). The CDR3 loop spans 15 amino acids. Looked up from germline, CDR1 is SGDLS and CDR2 is YYNGEE. The V gene lost 4 bases and the J gene lost 7 bases, with 20 bases spanning the gap. The CDR3 is CASSPSSGRATGYTF. CDR3 nucleotides: TGTGCCAGCAGCCCCAGTTCAGGGCGCGCGACTGGCTACACCTTC. Full variable domain (outside the CDR3, taken from reference TRBV9 and TRBJ1-2): DSGVTQTPKHLITATGQRVTLRCSPRSGDLSVYWYQQSLDQGLQFLIQYYNGEERAKGNILERFSAQQFPDLHSELNLSSLELGDSALYFCASSPSSGRATGYTFGSGTRLTVV.

This chain uses TRBV28 with TRBJ2-5; D may be TRBD2 (6 bases). This CDR3 spans 15 amino acids. Germline CDR1 is MDHEN and CDR2 is SYDVKM. The V end lost 6 bases, the J end lost 2 bases, and 16 bases lay between the germline ends. CDR3 in DNA: TGTGCCAGCAGACTTATAGCGGCACTGCAAGAGACCCAGTACTTC. Protein: CASRLIAALQETQYF. Together with reference TRBV28 and TRBJ2-5, the CDR3 gives the full variable domain: DVKVTQSSRYLVKRTGEKVFLECVQDMDHENMFWYRQDPGLGLRLIYFSYDVKMKEKGDIPEGYSVSREKKERFSLILESASTNQTSMYLCASRLIAALQETQYFGPGTRLLVL.